Given below is one TCR beta chain in context. Negative isolation yielded CD4+ and CD8+ T cells, and FACS enriched TEMRA cells. The source of the sample is a study of CD8 T cells in Susac syndrome. Germline lookup yields CDR1 SGHRS and CDR2 YFSETQ. V lost 4 bases to trimming and J lost 8 bases; unmatched junction nucleotides: 3. The CDR3 contains 13 residues. It was with random hexamers that about 0.45 to 1 ug RNA was reverse transcribed. Amplification of TCR beta CDR3 used immunoSEQ multiplex PCR across 54 Vbeta and 13 Jbeta. Via MiXCR, TCRdb re-called the immunoSEQ multiplex PCR reads, giving one row per CDR3 protein. There are approximately 230,000 distinct CDR3 sequences in the sample; just over 90% occur only once, and about 0.07% lies in the top ten.

V gene TRBV5-1 combines with J gene TRBJ1-6; TRBD1 matches at 7 bases. This TCR derives from a human donor with multiple sclerosis. Sequenced input: CD4+ T cells from PBMCs. This CDR3 reads CASSQGQDSPLHF. CDR3 sequence (DNA): TGCGCCAGCAGCCAAGGACAGGATTCACCCCTCCACTTT.